Listed below are T cell receptor beta chains from one sample, sequenced in a study of cytomegalovirus exposure and HLA in healthy donors. Clones were sequenced by immunoSEQ multiplex PCR, and TCRdb holds only the in-frame ones, with some missing. The sample has fewer than 150,000 clones; 70% to 80% are singletons. Specimen: PBMCs. These receptors were obtained from a man aged 40-49 years in good health and CMV-seropositive. Both conserved end residues are part of each CDR3. A D gene is named only where the DNA matches it firmly. Size is omitted from some rows. Given values are once, few, many or a class for expanded clones.

clone_size,d_call,v_call,j_call,cdr3_length,cdr3_nt,cdr3_aa
few,.,TRBV4-2,TRBJ1-1,12,TGTGCCAGCAGCGCAGATTTCCCTGAAGCTTTCTTT,CASSADFPEAFF
.,.,TRBV28,TRBJ2-7,14,TGTGCCAGCAGTTTAACCGGGGACTCCTACGAGCAGTACTTC,CASSLTGDSYEQYF
.,.,TRBV2,TRBJ1-2,14,TGTGCCAGCAGGGAAGAGGAGAATACCAAAGGCTACACCTTC,CASREEENTKGYTF
.,TRBD1,TRBV5-1,TRBJ1-1,14,TGCGCCAGCAGCGCACAGGGGAGAAGTACTGAAGCTTTCTTT,CASSAQGRSTEAFF
.,TRBD1,TRBV5-1,TRBJ1-2,14,TGCGCCAGCAGCATCAGGACAGGGCCTGATGGCTACACCTTC,CASSIRTGPDGYTF
.,.,TRBV7-9,TRBJ2-7,15,TGTGCCAGCAGCTTAGAGTCAGGGGCCTCCTACGAGCAGTACTTC,CASSLESGASYEQYF
once,TRBD1,TRBV30,TRBJ1-2,13,TGTGCCCGGTTGGGACAGGCTAACTATGGCTACACCTTC,CARLGQANYGYTF
.,.,TRBV9,TRBJ2-3,14,TGTGCCAGCAGCACCACAGGGCGCACAGATACGCAGTATTTT,CASSTTGRTDTQYF
.,TRBD1,TRBV19,TRBJ1-2,13,TGTGCCAGGGGTGGGACAGGGAGTTGTGGCTACACCTTC,CARGGTGSCGYTF
.,TRBD2,TRBV9,TRBJ2-2,15,TGTGCCAGCACCGGGACTAGCGGAAACACCGGGGAGCTGTTTTTT,CASTGTSGNTGELFF
.,.,TRBV6-5,TRBJ2-6,15,TGTGCCAGCAGTTACTCCCGGGCTGGGGCCAACGTCCTGACTTTC,CASSYSRAGANVLTF
.,TRBD1,TRBV7-9,TRBJ2-5,15,TGTGCCAGCAGCCCGCCTTCCGGACAGGGTGGGACCCAGTACTTC,CASSPPSGQGGTQYF
.,TRBD2,TRBV27,TRBJ2-7,17,TGTGCCAGCAGTCCCCAAACAGGGGTAGCGGGAGGTTACGAGCAGTACTTC,CASSPQTGVAGGYEQYF
.,.,TRBV18,TRBJ2-7,13,TGTGCCAGCTCACCAGGCAGGGCCTACGAGCAGTACTTC,CASSPGRAYEQYF
.,.,TRBV2,TRBJ2-7,15,TGTGCCAGCCGGCAGGGACTCACCCCGTGGGGCGAGCAGTACTTC,CASRQGLTPWGEQYF
.,TRBD1,TRBV4-1,TRBJ2-3,15,TGCGCCAGCAGGGGACAGTCTGCGGGTACAGATACGCAGTATTTT,CASRGQSAGTDTQYF
once,.,TRBV28,TRBJ1-5,15,TGTGCCAGCAGTTTCCTGGGGGAGGGCAATCAGCCCCAGCATTTT,CASSFLGEGNQPQHF
.,.,TRBV28,TRBJ1-2,13,TGTGCCATCCCCCGGGGGGGGAAACAAGGCTACACCTTC,CAIPRGGKQGYTF
.,TRBD2,TRBV5-1,TRBJ2-5,15,TGCGCCAGCAGCTTGGAAGCGGGAGGGCGCGAGACCCAGTACTTC,CASSLEAGGRETQYF
.,TRBD1,TRBV6-1,TRBJ1-2,13,TGTGCCAGCATTTTTGACAGGGGGCATGGCTACACCTTC,CASIFDRGHGYTF
once,TRBD2,TRBV19,TRBJ2-3,16,TGTGCCAGTAGTATCTCGACTAGCGGTTACACAGATACGCAGTATTTT,CASSISTSGYTDTQYF
.,.,TRBV5-1,TRBJ2-7,15,TGCGCCAGCAGCTTCTCGCGGAGGGGCGGTGACGAGCAGTACTTC,CASSFSRRGGDEQYF
.,TRBD1,TRBV19,TRBJ1-1,13,TGTGCCAGTAGTATTGACAGGGGGCAGGTCGTTCTCTTT,CASSIDRGQVVLF
.,.,TRBV27,TRBJ1-3,14,TGTGCCAGCAGTCGGGTCTTCTCTGGAAACACCATATATTTT,CASSRVFSGNTIYF
once,.,TRBV6-1,TRBJ2-2,14,TGTGCCAGCAAGCTCTCAGGGAACACCGGGGAGCTGTTTTTT,CASKLSGNTGELFF
.,.,TRBV9,TRBJ1-5,14,TGTGCCAGCAGCGTAGATGTTACGGATCAGCCCCAGCATTTT,CASSVDVTDQPQHF
.,.,TRBV27,TRBJ2-5,13,TGTGCCAGCAGTTTAATATCCTCCTACGAGCGGTACTTC,CASSLISSYERYF
.,.,TRBV18,TRBJ1-1,13,TGTGCCAGCTCACGTTCGGGTGCGGCTGAAGCTTTCTTT,CASSRSGAAEAFF
.,TRBD1,TRBV5-4,TRBJ2-5,14,TGTGCCAGCAGCTTGGACAGGGGGCGTAAGTCCCAGTACTTC,CASSLDRGRKSQYF
few,.,TRBV9,TRBJ2-7,18,TGTGCCAGCAGCGCAGGCCATAGATCAGGGCAAAGCTCCTACGAGCAGTACTTC,CASSAGHRSGQSSYEQYF
.,.,TRBV5-6,TRBJ2-7,14,TGTGCCAGCACCTTCCCCGGTGTCAGGGGTGAGCAGTACTTC,CASTFPGVRGEQYF
.,TRBD1,TRBV30,TRBJ2-5,14,TGTGCCTGGACCCTGACAGGGGGTGCAGAGACCCAGTACTTC,CAWTLTGGAETQYF
.,.,TRBV20-1,TRBJ2-3,11,TGCAGTGCTCCCCGGGGGGATACGCAGTATTTT,CSAPRGDTQYF
.,.,TRBV5-1,TRBJ1-2,13,TGCGCCAGCAGCTTGCTGACAGCCTATGGCTACACCTTC,CASSLLTAYGYTF
.,.,TRBV27,TRBJ2-2,16,TGTGCCAGCAGTTTAAGAGGGCTAGTAGGGATCGGGGAGCTGTTTTTT,CASSLRGLVGIGELFF
few,TRBD1,TRBV5-1,TRBJ2-7,13,TGCGCCAGCTCCGGGACAGACTCCTACGAGCAGTACTTC,CASSGTDSYEQYF
.,.,TRBV19,TRBJ2-7,13,TGTGCCAGTAGTCCGTCGGTTTCCTACGAGCAGTACTTC,CASSPSVSYEQYF
.,.,TRBV6-1,TRBJ1-2,13,TGTGCCAGCATGATCGGGGGAAACTATGGCTACACCTTC,CASMIGGNYGYTF
once,.,TRBV6-6,TRBJ2-7,13,TGTGCCAGCAGTTACTACCCGGGACAAGGGAATAACTTC,CASSYYPGQGNNF
few,TRBD1,TRBV7-9,TRBJ2-6,16,TGTGCCAGCAGCTTGGGGACAGGGGCTGGGGCCAACGTCCTGACTTTC,CASSLGTGAGANVLTF